What follows are 30 T cell receptor beta chains derived from one specimen sequenced in a study of lymphopenia after photon versus proton radiotherapy. Method: immunoSEQ multiplex PCR; TCRdb's copy keeps in-frame clones and lacks some. This sample has about 7,300 clones, with 85% to 95% found just once. The starting material was peripheral blood, obtained from a patient treated with photon-based radiotherapy. The origin of the receptors is a woman between 50 and 59 years old with cholangiocarcinoma.

The V and J genes are TRBV5-4 and TRBJ2-7, with D tentatively TRBD1 or TRBD2 (5 bases each). Trimming removed 3 bases at V and 0 bases at J, with 10 bases between. The CDR3 totals 14 residues. Germline V gene lookup returns CDR1 SGHNT and CDR2 YYREEE (reference sequence). CDR3 sequence: CASSSQGTSYEQYF. DNA for the CDR3: TGTGCCAGCAGCTCCCAAGGGACCTCCTACGAGCAGTACTTC.

V usage is TRBV15 and J usage is TRBJ1-1; D gene uncertain. Between the trimmed V and J ends, which lost 0 bases and 0 bases, there was a span of 5 bases. Looked up from germline, CDR1 is LNHNV and CDR2 is YYDKDF (reference sequence). CDR3 size: 14 residues. For the CDR3, the DNA is TGTGCCACCAGCAGAGAAACCATGAACACTGAAGCTTTCTTT. This translates into CATSRETMNTEAFF.

The chain uses TRBV11-2 and TRBJ2-1, with TRBD1 identical over 7 bases. The V gene end was trimmed by 3 bases and the J gene end by 4 bases; junction bases not matched to a gene: 6. CDR1 and CDR2 (germline): SGHAT, FQNNGV. The CDR3 totals 15 residues. CDR3 nucleotides: TGTGCCAGCAGCTTGGGACAGACCATTTACAATGAGCAGTTCTTC. It specifies CASSLGQTIYNEQFF.

This sequence joins TRBV30 and TRBJ1-1, with D perhaps TRBD1 (5 bases). Germline CDR1 is GTSNPN and CDR2 is SVGIG (reference sequence). The CDR3 contains 15 residues. V lost 3 bases and J lost 6, with 20 bases in between. The CDR3, as DNA: TGTGCCTGGAGGGTCCAGACAGCCCTGAGGGCTGAAGCTTTCTTT. It encodes CAWRVQTALRAEAFF.

This chain uses TRBV7-9 with TRBJ2-1; D is unclear. This CDR3 is built from 12 residues. V shed 6 bases and J shed 2 bases, with 5 bases lying between them. Germline V gives CDR1 SEHNR, CDR2 FQNEAQ (reference sequence). CDR3 coding DNA: TGTGCCAGCAGGGACCCCTACAATGAGCAGTTCTTC. It codes for CASRDPYNEQFF.

This rearrangement joins TRBV18 to TRBJ2-1, with D perhaps assigned TRBD1 or TRBD2 (5 bases each). The CDR3 spans 15 residues. The V end lost 3 bases, the J end lost 4 bases, and 13 bases lay between the germline ends. Germline lookup yields CDR1 KGHSH and CDR2 LQKENI. CDR3 sequence reads: CASSPPVWGYNEQFF. CDR3 bases: TGTGCCAGCTCACCTCCCGTCTGGGGGTACAATGAGCAGTTCTTC.

This rearrangement joins TRBV19 to TRBJ2-2; 7 bases line up with TRBD2. Trimming cost V 6 bases and J 0 bases; bases outside gene matches: 4. Germline-derived CDR1 and CDR2 are LNHDA and SQIVND (reference sequence). The CDR3 runs to 15 residues. CDR3 sequence (DNA): TGTGCCAGTAGGTGGGGGACTACGAACACCGGGGAGCTGTTTTTT. Translated: CASRWGTTNTGELFF.

This sequence joins TRBV7-8 and TRBJ2-2, with 9 positions matching TRBD1. From germline, CDR1 is SGHVS and CDR2 FQNEAQ. This CDR3 contains 13 residues. V gave up 6 bases and J gave up 8 bases; unmatched junction bases: 4. The CDR3 coding sequence is TGTGCCAGCAGGTACAGGGGGCGAGGGGAGCTGTTTTTT. Protein sequence: CASRYRGRGELFF.

J is TRBJ2-7 and V is TRBV7-2; D is undetermined. The CDR3 has 13 residues. Between the trimmed V and J ends, which lost 5 bases and 6 bases, there was a span of 14 bases. The germline gives CDR1 SGHTA, CDR2 FQGNSA. CDR3 loop: CASSPGPKGEQYF. The CDR3 DNA reads as TGTGCCAGCAGCCCCGGCCCTAAGGGCGAGCAGTACTTC. Full variable domain (missing parts from reference TRBV7-2 and TRBJ2-7): GAGVSQSPSNKVTEKGKDVELRCDPISGHTALYWYRQSLGQGLEFLIYFQGNSAPDKSGLPSDRFSAERTGGSVSTLTIQRTQQEDSAVYLCASSPGPKGEQYFGPGTRLTVT.

The sample holds one count of this clone. The rearrangement uses TRBV19 and TRBJ1-1, with D uncertain. Germline V gene sequence: CDR1 LNHDA, CDR2 SQIVND (reference sequence). The ends were cut back, 9 bases at V and 8 bases at J, with 16 bases in the middle. The CDR3 is 12 amino acids. The CDR3 nucleotides read TGTGCCAGCTACCGGGGAGAAAAAGAAGCTTTCTTT. This translates into CASYRGEKEAFF.

The genes are TRBV19 and TRBJ1-1; no clear D gene. V gave up 8 bases and J gave up 6 bases, with 10 bases separating them. Germline values: CDR1 LNHDA, CDR2 SQIVND (reference sequence). This CDR3 contains 11 residues. CDR3 region: CASLLQSEAFF. The CDR3 region has the DNA TGTGCCAGTTTATTACAGTCTGAAGCTTTCTTT.

The V and J genes are TRBV11-2 and TRBJ2-3, with 7 bases identical to TRBD2. J was trimmed by 2 bases and V by 5 bases; bases with no gene match: 10. The CDR3 runs to 16 residues. Germline V lookup: CDR1 SGHAT, CDR2 FQNNGV. CDR3 sequence reads: CASSRGRRGNTDTQYF. CDR3 nucleotide sequence: TGTGCCAGCAGCCGAGGACGGCGGGGGAACACAGATACGCAGTATTTT.

The chain employs TRBV6-6 and TRBJ2-7, with 9 bases identical to TRBD1. The CDR3 has 16 residues. V lost 5 bases, J lost 3 bases, and 11 bases stayed unmatched. Germline V gene sequence: CDR1 MNHNY, CDR2 SVGAGI (reference sequence). The CDR3 protein is CASSHAGSDRGYEQYF. CDR3 coding DNA: TGTGCCAGCAGTCATGCCGGGTCGGACAGGGGCTACGAGCAGTACTTC.

The chain combines TRBV6-7 with TRBJ1-2; D might be TRBD1 (6 bases). TRBV6-7 is an ORF, and what it does is uncertain. The length of the CDR3 is 15 residues. V gave up 5 bases and J gave up 10 bases, with 23 bases separating them. The DNA for the CDR3 is TGTGCCAGCAGTACTCCGGGACATCCGAGGAAACCCTACACCTTC. Protein sequence: CASSTPGHPRKPYTF.

The chain joins TRBV21-1 to TRBJ2-2; TRBD1, the table's D call, was not compared with the DNA. TRBV21-1 corresponds to a pseudogene. This CDR3 contains 14 residues. For the CDR3, the DNA is TGTGCCAGCAGCAAAATTAGGGGCACCGGGGAGCTGTTTTTT. This codes for CASSKIRGTGELFF.

V gene TRBV7-2 combines with J gene TRBJ2-2; 7 bases agree with TRBD1. V was pared by 5 bases and J by 6 bases, with 9 bases of the junction left unmatched. CDR3 length: 15 residues. Per germline, CDR1 SGHTA and CDR2 FQGNSA. The CDR3 is CASSPDRERAGELFF. As DNA, the CDR3 is TGTGCCAGCAGCCCCGACAGGGAGAGGGCCGGGGAGCTGTTTTTT.

J is TRBJ2-5 and V is TRBV11-3, with D tentatively TRBD1 or TRBD2 (5 bases each). CDR1 is SGHNT, CDR2 YENEEA, per germline. Trimming left V 1 base short and J 5 bases short, with 11 bases between. The CDR3 is 14 amino acids. The CDR3 bases are TGTGCCAGCAGCTTAGGAGGGGACGGGGAGACCCAGTACTTC. Amino acid sequence: CASSLGGDGETQYF.

The chain carries TRBV5-5 and TRBJ1-2; D is perhaps TRBD1 (5 bases). CDR3 length: 14 amino acids. The germline V and J ends were trimmed by 0 bases and 8 bases, with 14 bases remaining between them. The germline V gene has CDR1 SGHKS and CDR2 YYEKEE (reference sequence). DNA of the CDR3: TGTGCCAGCAGCTTGGTCCAGGGATTGATCGGCTACACCTTC. Amino acids: CASSLVQGLIGYTF.

The V and J genes are TRBV29-1 and TRBJ1-3; weak D call: TRBD1 (5 bases). Germline V CDR1 and CDR2: SQVTM, ANQGSEA. With 7 bases removed from V and 1 base from J, the gap between germline ends came to 23 bases. This CDR3 is built from 17 residues. CDR3 in amino acids: CSEPAPGRRKSGNTIYF. For the CDR3, the DNA is TGCAGCGAGCCTGCCCCGGGACGGCGGAAATCTGGAAACACCATATATTTT. The variable domain in full, with the rest retrieved from reference TRBV29-1 and TRBJ1-3, is SAVISQKPSRDICQRGTSLTIQCQVDSQVTMMFWYRQQPGQSLTLIATANQGSEATYESGFVIDKFPISRPNLTFSTLTVSNMSPEDSSIYLCSEPAPGRRKSGNTIYFGEGSWLTVV.

V gene TRBV18 combines with J gene TRBJ2-5; D gene unclear. The CDR3 is 12 amino acids. V lost 3 bases and J 5 bases, leaving 7 bases between the germline ends. In germline, CDR1 is KGHSH, CDR2 LQKENI. CDR3 residues: CASSPRAETQYF. In DNA form, the CDR3 reads TGTGCCAGCTCACCCCGGGCGGAGACCCAGTACTTC.

This chain joins TRBV9 and TRBJ2-1; 7 bases match TRBD2. V shed 4 bases, J shed 5 bases, and the junction held 21 bases outside the gene matches. The CDR3 runs to 19 residues. Germline V gene sequence: CDR1 SGDLS, CDR2 YYNGEE. DNA of the CDR3: TGTGCCAGCAGCCTACCCTCAGCAGCGGGGTATCATGTAGACAATGAGCAGTTCTTC. Residues: CASSLPSAAGYHVDNEQFF. Combining the CDR3 with reference TRBV9 and TRBJ2-1 gives the whole variable domain DSGVTQTPKHLITATGQRVTLRCSPRSGDLSVYWYQQSLDQGLQFLIQYYNGEERAKGNILERFSAQQFPDLHSELNLSSLELGDSALYFCASSLPSAAGYHVDNEQFFGPGTRLTVL.

This clone was seen once. V usage is TRBV19 and J usage is TRBJ1-5; the match to TRBD1 covers 9 bases. After removal of 6 bases from V and 0 bases from J, the junction contained 3 bases not matched to a gene. The CDR3 covers 15 residues. The germline gives CDR1 LNHDA, CDR2 SQIVND (reference sequence). The CDR3 DNA reads as TGTGCCAGTAGGGGACAGGGTCTTAGCAATCAGCCCCAGCATTTT. Translation: CASRGQGLSNQPQHF. Full variable domain (remainder filled in from reference TRBV19 and TRBJ1-5): DGGITQSPKYLFRKEGQNVTLSCEQNLNHDAMYWYRQDPGQGLRLIYYSQIVNDFQKGDIAEGYSVSREKKESFPLTVTSAQKNPTAFYLCASRGQGLSNQPQHFGDGTRLSIL.

The chain carries TRBV29-1 and TRBJ1-1; D gene unclear. V was trimmed by 5 bases and J by 3 bases, leaving 10 bases between them. This CDR3 spans 12 amino acids. In germline, CDR1 is SQVTM, CDR2 ANQGSEA. CDR3 region: CSVSALDTEAFF. For the CDR3, the DNA is TGCAGCGTTAGCGCCTTGGACACTGAAGCTTTCTTT.

The chain uses TRBV29-1 and TRBJ2-5, with TRBD2 as a possible D gene (5 bases). This CDR3 spans 15 amino acids. The germline V gene encodes CDR1 SQVTM and CDR2 ANQGSEA. Trimming removed 4 bases from V and 1 base from J, with 16 bases in between. CDR3 sequence (DNA): TGCAGCGTTGCGCGCTCTTCGGGGATCCAAGAGACCCAGTACTTC. Translated: CSVARSSGIQETQYF.

The chain carries TRBV19 and TRBJ1-5, with D unresolved. Trimming pared 2 bases from V and 4 bases from J, leaving 9 bases between. CDR3 length equals 14 residues. CDR1 LNHDA and CDR2 SQIVND come from the germline V gene (reference sequence). CDR3 residues: CASSIFGRNQPQHF. The CDR3 nucleotides read TGTGCCAGTAGTATATTTGGGAGAAATCAGCCCCAGCATTTT.

V gene TRBV4-1 combines with J gene TRBJ2-6; D uncertain. Trimming took 3 bases from V and 4 from J, leaving 10 bases between them. Germline CDR1 is MGHRA and CDR2 is YSYEKL. The CDR3 totals 15 residues. DNA for the CDR3: TGCGCCAGCAGCCAGGATTTAAACGGGGCCAACGTCCTGACTTTC. Protein sequence: CASSQDLNGANVLTF.

Details on this clone: The identical CDR3 is also encoded by other nucleotide sequences in the sample. V gene TRBV2 combines with J gene TRBJ1-2, with D tentatively TRBD1 (6 bases). V lost 4 bases to trimming and J lost 4 bases, with 25 bases between them. Germline V gives CDR1 SNHLY, CDR2 FYNNEI. The CDR3 contains 18 residues. The CDR3 DNA follows: TGTGCCAGCAGTGTGAGGCAGGGGAAAGTTAGGCAAGCCTATGGCTACACCTTC. This encodes CASSVRQGKVRQAYGYTF.

The rearrangement uses TRBV6-5 and TRBJ1-1; a possible D gene is TRBD1 (5 bases). The germline V gene has CDR1 MNHEY and CDR2 SVGAGI. V was pared by 4 bases and J by 5 bases, with 11 bases between. This CDR3 is built from 13 residues. CDR3: CASSWGVGTEAFF. CDR3 nucleotides: TGTGCCAGCAGTTGGGGGGTAGGAACTGAAGCTTTCTTT.

This chain links TRBV5-1 with TRBJ2-3; 7 bases are shared with TRBD1. In germline, CDR1 is SGHRS, CDR2 YFSETQ. This CDR3 comprises 15 residues. V shed 7 bases and J 3 bases; nucleotides not matched to a gene: 11. For the CDR3, the DNA is TGCGCCAGCCGCTCCGGGACAGTGGGGACAGATACGCAGTATTTT. Amino acids: CASRSGTVGTDTQYF.

This rearrangement joins TRBV5-1 to TRBJ1-4; D may be TRBD1 (6 bases). Trimming shortened V by 0 bases and J by 3 bases, and 18 bases separated the two germline ends. The CDR3 is 18 residues long. The germline V gene encodes CDR1 SGHRS and CDR2 YFSETQ. CDR3 protein: CASSLVGGAWSANEKLFF. CDR3 coding DNA: TGCGCCAGCAGCTTGGTCGGGGGGGCTTGGTCCGCTAATGAAAAACTGTTTTTT.